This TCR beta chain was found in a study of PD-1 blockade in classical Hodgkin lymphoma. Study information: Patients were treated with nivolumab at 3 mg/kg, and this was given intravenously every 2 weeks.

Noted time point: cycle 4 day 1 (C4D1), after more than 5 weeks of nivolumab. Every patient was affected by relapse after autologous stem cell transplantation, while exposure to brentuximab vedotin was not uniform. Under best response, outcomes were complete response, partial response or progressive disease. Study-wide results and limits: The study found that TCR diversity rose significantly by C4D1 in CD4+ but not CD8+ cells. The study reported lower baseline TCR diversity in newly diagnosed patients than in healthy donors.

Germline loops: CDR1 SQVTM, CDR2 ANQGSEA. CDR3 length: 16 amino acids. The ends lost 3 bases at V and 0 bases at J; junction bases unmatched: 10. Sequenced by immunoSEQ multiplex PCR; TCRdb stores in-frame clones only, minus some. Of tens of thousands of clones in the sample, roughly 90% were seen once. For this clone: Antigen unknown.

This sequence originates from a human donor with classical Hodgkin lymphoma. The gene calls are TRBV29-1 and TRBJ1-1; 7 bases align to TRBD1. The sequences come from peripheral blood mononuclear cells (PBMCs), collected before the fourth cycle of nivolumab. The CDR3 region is CSVEGRQGVLNTEAFF. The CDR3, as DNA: TGCAGCGTTGAGGGTCGGCAGGGGGTGTTGAACACTGAAGCTTTCTTT.